One TCR beta chain is described in this entry. The second PCR ran about 6 to 12 cycles with a sample-barcoded 5' primer and J-beta primers. TCRdb re-derived calls from the 5' RACE reads in MiXCR, one entry per CDR3 protein. The sample has 800,000 or so distinct CDR3 sequences; less than 80% are singletons. This record belongs to a study of blood T cells in healthy people across ages. This CDR3 has 19 residues. CDR1 and CDR2 (germline): SNHLY, FYNNEI. The trim removed 7 bases at V and 1 base at J, leaving 17 bases unmatched. The rearrangement links TRBV2 to TRBJ2-2; the match to TRBD1 covers 8 bases. The sequence derives from a young man in good health. The sequenced sample was blood. The CDR3 DNA reads as TGTGCCAGCAACCTACGCCTCCGGGACAGGACTTTGAACACCGGGGAGCTGTTTTTT. Its protein is CASNLRLRDRTLNTGELFF.